These 15 T cell receptor beta chains were sequenced from one sample in a study of T-cell memory formation after mild COVID-19 (dated by TCRdb to 2020 to 2022). The library was built by means of 5' RACE. The sequencing machine was an Illumina NovaSeq 6000. Using fastp trimming at Q25 and MiXCR clonotype assembly, TCRdb reanalyzed the public sequencing data and kept in-frame beta chains. Identical CDR3 protein sequences are pooled into one entry, listed with their most common genes and DNA. The sample table lists 350,000 to 500,000 distinct CDR3 sequences, around 17% of them with a count of one. Together, the top ten hold 20% to 25% of the sample. The sequenced material came from PBMCs or a T cell subset sorted from them (not recorded which). The receptors originated from a man between 18 and 29 years old who had mild COVID-19 (a few samples of this study predate the infection). The sample titles of this study are shuffled in the database, so cell type and time point are left out; the donor was told from shared clones.

This clonotype showed up just a few times. The rearrangement links TRBV5-1 to TRBJ2-5, with D possibly being TRBD1 (6 bases). V was clipped by 1 base and J by 6 bases, with 10 bases between them. Germline V CDR1 and CDR2: SGHRS, YFSETQ. CDR3 size: 13 residues. The CDR3 sequence is CASSLLGAKTQYF. CDR3 DNA: TGCGCCAGCAGCTTGTTGGGGGCGAAGACCCAGTACTTC.

The J gene is TRBJ2-3, the V gene TRBV5-8; no definite D call. Per the germline V gene, CDR1 is SGHTS and CDR2 is YDEGEE. The V and J ends lost 3 bases and 6 bases respectively, with 11 bases between them. The CDR3 loop spans 13 amino acids. CDR3 sequence: CASSSWQTDTQYF. CDR3 DNA: TGTGCCAGCAGCTCTTGGCAGACTGATACGCAGTATTTT. Full variable domain (rest looked up from reference TRBV5-8 and TRBJ2-3): EAGVTQSPTHLIKTRGQQATLRCSPISGHTSVYWYQQALGLGLQFLLWYDEGEERNRGNFPPRFSGRQFPNYSSELNVNALELEDSALYLCASSSWQTDTQYFGPGTRLTVL.

A few counts support this clonotype. This chain connects TRBV12-3 or TRBV12-4 to TRBJ1-4; D uncertain. There are 14 residues in the CDR3. Trimming cost V 5 bases and J 0 bases, with 7 bases left between them. CDR3 sequence: CASSRDATNEKLFF. In nucleotides, the CDR3 is TGTGCCAGCAGTCGGGATGCAACTAATGAAAAACTGTTTTTT.

This clonotype was seen many times. The chain recombines TRBV5-1 with TRBJ2-1; TRBD2 matches at 10 bases. Trimming removed 5 bases from V and 7 bases from J; junction bases left unmatched: 3. Germline CDR1 SGHRS, CDR2 YFSETQ. This CDR3 is built from 13 residues. Written as DNA, the CDR3 is TGCGCCAGCAGGAGCGGGGGGGAAAATGAGCAGTTCTTC. It specifies CASRSGGENEQFF.

The table lists this clonotype with a few counts. The chain combines TRBV5-1 with TRBJ2-5; the D is unclear. Trimming removed 0 bases at V and 5 bases at J, with 11 bases between. Germline V gene data show CDR1 as SGHRS and CDR2 as YFSETQ. The CDR3 extends over 14 amino acids. This chain's CDR3 is CASSLEGSSETQYF. CDR3 sequence (DNA): TGCGCCAGCAGCTTGGAAGGTAGCTCGGAGACCCAGTACTTC. The full variable domain, in which reference TRBV5-1 and TRBJ2-5 provide the parts outside the CDR3, is KAGVTQTPRYLIKTRGQQVTLSCSPISGHRSVSWYQQTPGQGLQFLFEYFSETQRNKGNFPGRFSGRQFSNSRSEMNVSTLELGDSALYLCASSLEGSSETQYFGPGTRLLVL.

The chain uses TRBV10-2 and TRBJ2-5, with D perhaps TRBD2 (6 bases). Looked up from germline, CDR1 is WSHSY and CDR2 is SAAADI. The CDR3 is made up of 14 amino acids. The V gene lost 3 bases and the J gene lost 4 bases, with 12 bases spanning the gap. The CDR3 loop reads CASSEGGRGETQYF. CDR3 sequence (DNA): TGCGCCAGCAGTGAAGGAGGGAGAGGAGAGACCCAGTACTTC.

The CDR3 DNA reads as TGCGCCAGCAGCCGAAGCAGGGCAGGCCCCTCGAACACCGGGGAGCTGTTTTTT. Its translation is CASSRSRAGPSNTGELFF. The genes are TRBV5-1 and TRBJ2-2; maybe TRBD1 (5 bases). Trimming shortened V by 4 bases and J by 0 bases, and 19 bases separated the two germline ends. The length of the CDR3 is 18 residues. CDR1 and CDR2 (germline): SGHRS, YFSETQ.

This clonotype has more than one count but fewer than ten. The V gene is TRBV4-1, the J gene TRBJ1-1, with D possibly being TRBD1 (5 bases). The CDR3 totals 15 residues. Trimming removed 4 bases at V and 5 bases at J, with 17 bases between. The germline V gene encodes CDR1 MGHRA and CDR2 YSYEKL. The CDR3: CASSPPSGVSTEAFF. CDR3 DNA: TGCGCCAGCAGCCCTCCTTCGGGGGTTTCTACTGAAGCTTTCTTT.

A word on this clonotype: This may be a read error: a much more frequent sequence differs by one nucleotide. The gene calls are TRBV5-1 and TRBJ2-7; 7 bases are a match to TRBD1. V was clipped by 0 bases and J by 3 bases; unmatched bases: 3. Per germline, CDR1 SGHRS and CDR2 YFSETQ. The CDR3 runs to 14 residues. The chain's CDR3 is CASSLGGQLYEQYF. The CDR3 bases are TGCGCCAGCAGCTTGGGGGGACAGCTCTACGAGCAGTACTTC.

V usage is TRBV4-3 and J usage is TRBJ2-7; 10 positions match TRBD2. The junction had 14 bases not matched to a gene; V was cut back by 2 bases and J by 4 bases. This CDR3 is built from 18 residues. CDR1 is LGHNA, CDR2 YSLEER, per germline. For the CDR3, the DNA is TGCGCCAGCAGCCAATTACTAGCGGGGACTGGAGCCCCGTACGAGCAGTACTTC. Its translation is CASSQLLAGTGAPYEQYF.

This clonotype was seen a handful of times. This chain links TRBV5-6 with TRBJ2-1; D remains ambiguous. CDR1 and CDR2 from the germline V gene are SGHDT and YYEEEE. Trimming stripped 4 bases from V and 8 bases from J, with 10 bases between. CDR3 length equals 12 residues. The CDR3 DNA sequence: TGTGCCAGCAGCCTGGGGTTTGATGAGCAGTTCTTC. Amino acid sequence: CASSLGFDEQFF.

The rearrangement uses TRBV20-1 and TRBJ1-2, with 7 positions matching TRBD1. The V and J ends lost 6 bases and 6 bases, in that order; junction bases with no gene match: 13. The CDR3 has 14 amino acids. Per the germline V gene, CDR1 is DFQATT and CDR2 is SNEGSKA (reference sequence). CDR3 bases: TGCAGTGCCATGGACAGGCCATCGGTTAATGGCTACACCTTC. This sequence encodes CSAMDRPSVNGYTF.

This clonotype occurred a few times. This chain uses TRBV4-1 with TRBJ1-5; TRBD1 might be the D (6 bases). This CDR3 is 14 amino acids long. The germline gives CDR1 MGHRA, CDR2 YSYEKL. The V end lost 3 bases, the J end lost 7 bases, and 13 bases lay between the germline ends. The CDR3 DNA is TGCGCCAGCAGCCAGTACTCCAGGGGACAGCCCCAGCATTTT. As protein: CASSQYSRGQPQHF.

A few counts support this clonotype. V and J are TRBV5-8 and TRBJ2-5; 7 nucleotides line up with TRBD1. V was pared by 7 bases and J by 4 bases, with 7 bases of the junction left unmatched. The CDR3 sequence is 13 residues long. Germline V lookup: CDR1 SGHTS, CDR2 YDEGEE. This CDR3 reads CASRQGVGETQYF. CDR3 sequence (DNA): TGTGCCAGCCGACAGGGTGTGGGAGAGACCCAGTACTTC.

The chain carries TRBV11-2 and TRBJ2-7; 7 bases fit TRBD2. J was trimmed by 2 bases and V by 3 bases; bases with no gene match: 1. The CDR3 consists of 13 residues. Germline CDR1 SGHAT, CDR2 FQNNGV. The CDR3 protein is CASSFSGAYEQYV. DNA for the CDR3: TGTGCCAGCAGCTTCAGCGGGGCCTACGAGCAGTACGTC.